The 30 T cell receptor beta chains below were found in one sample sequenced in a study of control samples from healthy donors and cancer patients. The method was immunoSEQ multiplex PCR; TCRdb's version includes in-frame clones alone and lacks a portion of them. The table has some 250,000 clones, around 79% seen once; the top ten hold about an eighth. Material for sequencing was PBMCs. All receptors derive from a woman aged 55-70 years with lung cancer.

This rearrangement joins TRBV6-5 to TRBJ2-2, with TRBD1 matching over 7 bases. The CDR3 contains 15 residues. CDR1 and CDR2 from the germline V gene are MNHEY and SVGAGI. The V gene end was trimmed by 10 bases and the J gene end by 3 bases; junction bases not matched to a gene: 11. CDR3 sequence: CATSGQIYYTGELFF. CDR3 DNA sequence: TGTGCCACTTCGGGACAGATATACTACACCGGGGAGCTGTTTTTT.

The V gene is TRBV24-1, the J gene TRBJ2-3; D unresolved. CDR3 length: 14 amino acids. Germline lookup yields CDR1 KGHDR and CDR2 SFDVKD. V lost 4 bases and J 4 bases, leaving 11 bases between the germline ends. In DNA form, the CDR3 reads TGTGCCACCAGTGACCGTTTTGGGGCAGATACGCAGTATTTT. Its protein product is CATSDRFGADTQYF.

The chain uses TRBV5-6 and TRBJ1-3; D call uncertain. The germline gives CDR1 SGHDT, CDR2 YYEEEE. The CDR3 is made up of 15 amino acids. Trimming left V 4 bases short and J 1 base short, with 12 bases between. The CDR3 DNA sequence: TGTGCCAGCAGCCCCGTGGGAGGTTCTGGAAACACCATATATTTT. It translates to CASSPVGGSGNTIYF.

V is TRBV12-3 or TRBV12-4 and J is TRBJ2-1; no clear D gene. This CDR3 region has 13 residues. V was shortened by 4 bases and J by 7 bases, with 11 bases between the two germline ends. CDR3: CASSSLAVNEQFF. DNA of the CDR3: TGTGCCAGCAGTTCCTTAGCTGTTAATGAGCAGTTCTTC.

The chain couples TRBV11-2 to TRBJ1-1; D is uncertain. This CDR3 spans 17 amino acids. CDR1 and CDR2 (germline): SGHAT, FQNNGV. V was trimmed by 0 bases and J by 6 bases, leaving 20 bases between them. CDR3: CASSLDGNGRVRPEAFF. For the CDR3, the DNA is TGTGCCAGCAGCTTAGATGGTAACGGTAGAGTCCGTCCTGAAGCTTTCTTT.

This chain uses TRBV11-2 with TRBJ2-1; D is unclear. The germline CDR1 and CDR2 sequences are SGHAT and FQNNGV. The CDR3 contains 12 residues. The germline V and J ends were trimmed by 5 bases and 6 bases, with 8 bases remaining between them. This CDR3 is CASSLFSNEQFF. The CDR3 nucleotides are TGTGCCAGCAGCCTTTTCAGCAATGAGCAGTTCTTC.

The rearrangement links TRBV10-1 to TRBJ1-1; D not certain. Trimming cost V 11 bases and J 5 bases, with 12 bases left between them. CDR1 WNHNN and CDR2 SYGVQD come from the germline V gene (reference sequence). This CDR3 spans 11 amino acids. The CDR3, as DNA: TGCGCCCCAGATACGGGAACTGAAGCTTTCTTT. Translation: CAPDTGTEAFF.

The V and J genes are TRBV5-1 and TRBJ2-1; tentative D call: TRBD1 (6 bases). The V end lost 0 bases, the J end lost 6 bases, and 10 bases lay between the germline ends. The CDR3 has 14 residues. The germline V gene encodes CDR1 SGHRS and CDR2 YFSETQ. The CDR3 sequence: CASSLDRETNEQFF. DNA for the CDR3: TGCGCCAGCAGCTTGGACAGGGAAACCAATGAGCAGTTCTTC.

In DNA, the CDR3 is TGTGCCAGCAGGGGACTAGCGGGGTCCCAAGAGACCCAGTACTTC. Translation: CASRGLAGSQETQYF. V is TRBV6-5 and J is TRBJ2-5; 13 bases fit TRBD2. Trimming took 6 bases from V and 1 from J; bases not matched to a gene: 2. The CDR3 runs to 15 residues. CDR1 is MNHEY and CDR2 is SVGAGI in the germline V gene.

CDR3 in DNA: TGTGCCAGCAGCCCCAACCCCACAGGGGTGGTTTACGAGCAGTACTTC. Translated: CASSPNPTGVVYEQYF. The gene calls are TRBV5-5 and TRBJ2-7, with TRBD1 identical over 7 bases. The trim removed 4 bases at V and 4 bases at J, leaving 14 bases unmatched. The CDR3 extends over 16 amino acids. Germline V gene sequence: CDR1 SGHKS, CDR2 YYEKEE (reference sequence).

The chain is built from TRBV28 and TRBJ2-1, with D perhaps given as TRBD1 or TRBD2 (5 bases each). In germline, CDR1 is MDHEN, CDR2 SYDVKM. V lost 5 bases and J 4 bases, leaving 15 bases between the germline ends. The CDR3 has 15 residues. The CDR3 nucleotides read TGTGCCAGCAGTGTACAGGACTCGGGGTACAATGAGCAGTTCTTC. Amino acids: CASSVQDSGYNEQFF.

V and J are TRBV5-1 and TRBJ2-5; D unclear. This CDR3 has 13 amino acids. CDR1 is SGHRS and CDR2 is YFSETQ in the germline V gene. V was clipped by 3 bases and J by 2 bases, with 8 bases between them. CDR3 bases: TGCGCCAGCAGCTCCACTGGGCAAGAGACCCAGTACTTC. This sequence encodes CASSSTGQETQYF.

The CDR3 sequence is CAISSRVNYGYTF. The DNA for the CDR3 is TGTGCCATCAGCTCCAGGGTTAACTATGGCTACACCTTC. The chain employs TRBV10-3 and TRBJ1-2; a weak D match, TRBD1 (5 bases). The CDR3 is 13 residues long. V gave up 6 bases and J gave up 1 base, with 9 bases separating them. Germline V gene data show CDR1 as ENHRY and CDR2 as SYGVKD.

The CDR3 bases are TGTGCCAGCAGCTTGGAACCTAGCAGGGGATGGAACACTGAAGCTTTCTTT. Encoded protein: CASSLEPSRGWNTEAFF. This chain connects TRBV5-6 to TRBJ1-1; D possibly corresponds to TRBD1 (6 bases). The germline V gene encodes CDR1 SGHDT and CDR2 YYEEEE. Trimming removed 0 bases from V and 1 base from J, with 16 bases in between. The CDR3 loop spans 17 amino acids.

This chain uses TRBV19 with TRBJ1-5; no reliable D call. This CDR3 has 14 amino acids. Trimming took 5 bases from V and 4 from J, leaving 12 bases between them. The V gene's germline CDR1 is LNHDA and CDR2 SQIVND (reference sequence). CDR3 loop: CASSVETSNQPQHF. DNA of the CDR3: TGTGCCAGTAGTGTTGAAACAAGTAATCAGCCCCAGCATTTT.

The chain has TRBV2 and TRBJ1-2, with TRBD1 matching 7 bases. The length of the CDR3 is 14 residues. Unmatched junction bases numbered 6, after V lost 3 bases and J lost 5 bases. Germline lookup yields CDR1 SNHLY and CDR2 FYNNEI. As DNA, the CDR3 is TGTGCCAGCAGTGAGTCCAGGGGGTCTTATGGCTACACCTTC. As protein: CASSESRGSYGYTF. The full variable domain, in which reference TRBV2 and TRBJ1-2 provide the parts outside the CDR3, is EPEVTQTPSHQVTQMGQEVILRCVPISNHLYFYWYRQILGQKVEFLVSFYNNEISEKSEIFDDQFSVERPDGSNFTLKIRSTKLEDSAMYFCASSESRGSYGYTFGSGTRLTVV.

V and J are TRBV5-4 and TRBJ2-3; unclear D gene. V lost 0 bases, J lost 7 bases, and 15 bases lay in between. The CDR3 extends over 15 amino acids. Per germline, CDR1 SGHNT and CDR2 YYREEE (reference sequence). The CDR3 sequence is CASSLARSPTNTQYF. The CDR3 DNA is TGTGCCAGCAGCTTGGCTAGGAGCCCCACGAATACGCAGTATTTT.

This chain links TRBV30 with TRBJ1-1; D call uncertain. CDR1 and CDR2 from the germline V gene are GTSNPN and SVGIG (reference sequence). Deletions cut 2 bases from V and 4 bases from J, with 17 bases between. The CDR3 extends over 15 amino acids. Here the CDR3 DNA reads TGTGCCTGGAGTCGGCTTGTCTCGGCCCCCACTGAAGCTTTCTTT. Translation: CAWSRLVSAPTEAFF. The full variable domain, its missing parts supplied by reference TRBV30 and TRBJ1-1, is SQTIHQWPATLVQPVGSPLSLECTVEGTSNPNLYWYRQAAGRGLQLLFYSVGIGQISSEVPQNLSASRPQDRQFILSSKKLLLSDSGFYLCAWSRLVSAPTEAFFGQGTRLTVV.

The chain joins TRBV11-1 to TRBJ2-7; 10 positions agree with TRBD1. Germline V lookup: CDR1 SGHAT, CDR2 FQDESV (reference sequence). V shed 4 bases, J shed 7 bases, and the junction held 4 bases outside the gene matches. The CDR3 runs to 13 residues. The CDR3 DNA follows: TGTGCCAGCAGCTCAGACAGGGGGCAAGAGCAGTACTTC. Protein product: CASSSDRGQEQYF.

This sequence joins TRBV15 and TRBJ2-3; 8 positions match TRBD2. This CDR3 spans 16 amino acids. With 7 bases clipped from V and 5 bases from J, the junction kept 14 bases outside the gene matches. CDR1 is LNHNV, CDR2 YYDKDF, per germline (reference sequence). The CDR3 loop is CATKRSNGRAIDTQYF. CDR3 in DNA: TGTGCCACCAAAAGGTCGAACGGGAGGGCCATAGATACGCAGTATTTT.

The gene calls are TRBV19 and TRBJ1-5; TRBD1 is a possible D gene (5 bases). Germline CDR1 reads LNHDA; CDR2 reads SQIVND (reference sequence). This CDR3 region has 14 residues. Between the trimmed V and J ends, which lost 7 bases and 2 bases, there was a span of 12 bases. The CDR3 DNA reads TGTGCCAGTACAGGCAGGGTGGGCAATCAGCCCCAGCATTTT. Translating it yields CASTGRVGNQPQHF.

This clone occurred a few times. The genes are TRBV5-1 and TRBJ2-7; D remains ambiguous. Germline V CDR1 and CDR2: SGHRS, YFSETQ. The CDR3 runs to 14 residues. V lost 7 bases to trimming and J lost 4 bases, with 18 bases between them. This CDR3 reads CASSRNSAPYEQYF. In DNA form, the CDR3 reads TGCGCCAGCTCCCGAAACAGCGCGCCGTACGAGCAGTACTTC.

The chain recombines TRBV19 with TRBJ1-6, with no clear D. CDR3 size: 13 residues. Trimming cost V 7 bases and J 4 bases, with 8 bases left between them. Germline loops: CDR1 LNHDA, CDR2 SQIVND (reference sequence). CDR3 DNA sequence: TGTGCCAGTATGGCGGATTATAATTCACCCCTCCACTTT. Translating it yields CASMADYNSPLHF.

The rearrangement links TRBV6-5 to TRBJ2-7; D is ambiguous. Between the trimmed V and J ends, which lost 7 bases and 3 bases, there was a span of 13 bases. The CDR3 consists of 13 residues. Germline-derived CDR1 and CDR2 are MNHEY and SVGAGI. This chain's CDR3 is CASIRKGHYEQYF. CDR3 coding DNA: TGTGCCAGCATTAGGAAGGGTCACTACGAGCAGTACTTC.

The CDR3 region has the DNA TGTGCCAGCACCCCAGGGGTGAATTCACCCCTCCACTTT. It is translated as CASTPGVNSPLHF. The chain recombines TRBV7-9 with TRBJ1-6; maybe TRBD1 (6 bases). Looked up from germline, CDR1 is SEHNR and CDR2 is FQNEAQ (reference sequence). This CDR3 has 13 amino acids. V lost 7 bases and J lost 7, with 11 bases in between. The full variable domain, completed using reference TRBV7-9 and TRBJ1-6, is DTGVSQNPRHKITKRGQNVTFRCDPISEHNRLYWYRQTLGQGPEFLTYFQNEAQLEKSRLLSDRFSAERPKGSFSTLEIQRTEQGDSAMYLCASTPGVNSPLHFGNGTRLTVT.

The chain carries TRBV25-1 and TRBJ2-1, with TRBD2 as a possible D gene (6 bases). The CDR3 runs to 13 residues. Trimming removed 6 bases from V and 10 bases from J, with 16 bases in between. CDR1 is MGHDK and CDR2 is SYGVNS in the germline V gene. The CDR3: CASSDRLVGEQFF. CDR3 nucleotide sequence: TGTGCCAGCAGCGATCGACTAGTCGGCGAGCAGTTCTTC.

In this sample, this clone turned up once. The CDR3 region has the DNA TGTGCCAGCAGTTTTGGGGCGGCCGGCGAGCAGTACTTC. Its protein is CASSFGAAGEQYF. The V and J genes are TRBV12-3 or TRBV12-4 and TRBJ2-7, with D tentatively TRBD1 (5 bases). Trimming took off 3 bases at V and 6 bases at J, with 12 bases between the two ends. There are 13 residues in the CDR3.

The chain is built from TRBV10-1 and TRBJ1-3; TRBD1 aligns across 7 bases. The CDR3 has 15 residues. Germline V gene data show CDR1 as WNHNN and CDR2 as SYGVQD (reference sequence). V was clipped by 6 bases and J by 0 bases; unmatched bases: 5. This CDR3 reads CASSAGTDSGNTIYF. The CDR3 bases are TGCGCCAGCAGCGCCGGGACAGACTCTGGAAACACCATATATTTT.

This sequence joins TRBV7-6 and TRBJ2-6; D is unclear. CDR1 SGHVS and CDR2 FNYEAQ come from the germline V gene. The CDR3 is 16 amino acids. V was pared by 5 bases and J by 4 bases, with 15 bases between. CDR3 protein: CASSPYTELGANVLTF. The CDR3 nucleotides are TGTGCCAGCAGCCCCTATACGGAGCTCGGGGCCAACGTCCTGACTTTC.

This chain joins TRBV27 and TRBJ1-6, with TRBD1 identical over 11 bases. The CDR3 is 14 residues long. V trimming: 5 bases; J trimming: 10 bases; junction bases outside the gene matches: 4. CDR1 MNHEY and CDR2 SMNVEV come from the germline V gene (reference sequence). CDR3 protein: CASSDWDRGSPLHF. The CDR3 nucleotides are TGTGCCAGCAGTGACTGGGACAGGGGGTCACCCCTCCACTTT.